This is a list of T cell receptor beta chains from one sample in a study of T cell responses to AZD1222 COVID-19 vaccine. The method was immunoSEQ multiplex PCR; TCRdb's version includes in-frame clones alone and lacks a portion of them. The repertoire includes roughly 29,000 clones, more than 85% of them detected once, and 8.1% sits in the top ten. The source material was peripheral blood, sampled on day 0 of AZD1222 vaccination. Every receptor here comes from an adult in good health. CDR3s include the opening cysteine and the closing phenylalanine or tryptophan. The D gene is left open where the match is weak. A clone size is listed for some rows: how often the clone was seen (once, few, many), or a class if it is expanded.

V	size	J	D	CDR3	DNA
TRBV29-1	few	TRBJ1-5	TRBD1	CSVLLPSGQGARSNQPQHF	TGCAGCGTGCTCCTTCCTTCGGGACAGGGGGCGCGTAGCAATCAGCCCCAGCATTTT
TRBV5-1	NA	TRBJ2-3	TRBD2	CASSTLTSGSTDTQYF	TGCGCCAGCAGCACCCTGACTAGCGGGAGCACAGATACGCAGTATTTT
TRBV29-1	NA	TRBJ2-7	TRBD1	CSVRQGAREQYF	TGCAGCGTCCGACAGGGGGCGAGGGAGCAGTACTTC
TRBV19	few	TRBJ2-1	NA	CASSKGGPASGSYNEQFF	TGTGCCAGTAGTAAAGGGGGTCCCGCTAGCGGCTCGTACAATGAGCAGTTCTTC
TRBV5-1	NA	TRBJ1-1	NA	CASTGAGVNTEAFF	TGCGCCAGCACGGGAGCAGGGGTGAACACTGAAGCTTTCTTT
TRBV7-2	NA	TRBJ2-7	NA	CASSSYYEQYF	TGTGCCAGCAGCAGTTACTACGAGCAGTACTTC
TRBV19	NA	TRBJ2-1	NA	CASRRSSSSYNEQFF	TGTGCCAGTAGGAGGAGCTCGAGCTCCTACAATGAGCAGTTCTTC
TRBV6-1	NA	TRBJ2-7	NA	CASREGHDYEQYF	TGTGCCAGCAGGGAAGGACACGACTACGAGCAGTACTTC
TRBV20-1	NA	TRBJ1-1	NA	CSAVSTEAFF	TGCAGTGCTGTCAGCACTGAAGCTTTCTTT
TRBV5-4	NA	TRBJ2-1	TRBD2	CASSPGTTYNSEQFF	TGTGCCAGCAGCCCGGGGACTACTTACAATAGTGAGCAGTTCTTC
TRBV19	NA	TRBJ2-7	TRBD1	CASSAAGQASYEQYF	TGTGCCAGTAGCGCCGCGGGACAGGCCTCCTACGAGCAGTACTTC
TRBV4-1	NA	TRBJ1-5	NA	CASSQDLVAQPQHF	TGCGCCAGCAGCCAAGATTTGGTGGCGCAGCCCCAGCATTTT
TRBV16	NA	TRBJ2-7	NA	CASSQIGPTYEQYF	TGTGCCAGCAGCCAAATTGGACCCACCTACGAGCAGTACTTC
TRBV3-1/TRBV3-2	NA	TRBJ1-2	NA	CASSVGLNYGYTF	TGTGCCAGCAGCGTAGGACTGAACTATGGCTACACCTTC
TRBV27	NA	TRBJ1-2	NA	CASRLTGHPNYGYTF	TGTGCCAGCAGACTTACGGGACACCCTAACTATGGCTACACCTTC
TRBV2	NA	TRBJ2-1	TRBD1	CASGSQGKAEQFF	TGTGCCAGCGGTTCACAGGGGAAGGCTGAGCAGTTCTTC
TRBV7-8	NA	TRBJ2-7	NA	CASTGGGAGEHIYEQYF	TGTGCCAGCACCGGAGGGGGGGCAGGCGAGCACATTTACGAGCAGTACTTC
TRBV10-1	few	TRBJ1-1	NA	CASSDGGRENTEAFF	TGCGCCAGCAGTGATGGAGGCAGGGAGAACACTGAAGCTTTCTTT
TRBV7-8	once	TRBJ1-1	TRBD1	CASSLVSAGGTEAFF	TGTGCCAGCAGCTTAGTTAGTGCAGGGGGCACTGAAGCTTTCTTT
TRBV18	NA	TRBJ2-1	NA	CASSPSEGPPGGYEQFF	TGTGCCAGCTCACCCTCGGAGGGCCCGCCGGGGGGCTATGAGCAGTTCTTC
TRBV27	NA	TRBJ2-7	NA	CASSKPGSYEQYF	TGTGCCAGCAGCAAGCCAGGGTCCTACGAGCAGTACTTC
TRBV25-1	NA	TRBJ2-1	NA	CARPNGSDEQFF	TGTGCCAGACCAAATGGGAGCGATGAGCAGTTCTTC
TRBV5-4	NA	TRBJ1-2	NA	CASSLGGLLNYGYTF	TGTGCCAGCAGCTTGGGGGGACTCCTTAACTATGGCTACACCTTC
TRBV30	NA	TRBJ1-2	NA	CAWSVGGYTF	TGTGCCTGGAGTGTAGGGGGCTACACCTTC
TRBV2	NA	TRBJ2-5	NA	CASSDSLREETQYF	TGTGCCAGCAGTGATTCCCTCCGGGAGGAGACCCAGTACTTC
TRBV6-5	NA	TRBJ1-2	TRBD1	CASSYDGTGGFYGYTF	TGTGCCAGCAGTTACGATGGGACAGGGGGCTTCTATGGCTACACCTTC
TRBV11-2	NA	TRBJ2-7	NA	CASSLGPSRYEQYF	TGTGCCAGCAGCTTGGGCCCGAGCAGGTACGAGCAGTACTTC
TRBV10-3	NA	TRBJ1-6	NA	CAAKGGASSYNSPLHF	TGTGCCGCCAAAGGAGGGGCGAGCTCCTATAATTCACCCCTCCACTTT
TRBV19	NA	TRBJ1-2	NA	CASSIDLGSYGYTF	TGTGCCAGTAGTATAGATCTCGGCAGCTATGGCTACACCTTC
TRBV28	once	TRBJ1-1	NA	CASSVRRGDTEAFF	TGTGCCAGCAGCGTAAGGCGGGGGGACACTGAAGCTTTCTTT
TRBV4-2	NA	TRBJ1-2	NA	CASSQDGRARYGYTF	TGTGCCAGCAGCCAAGATGGTCGGGCCCGGTATGGCTACACCTTC
TRBV6-5	NA	TRBJ2-7	TRBD1	CASSGWDRAYEQYF	TGTGCCAGCAGCGGATGGGACAGGGCCTACGAGCAGTACTTC
TRBV6-5	NA	TRBJ2-7	NA	CASSPRSYEQYF	TGTGCCAGCAGTCCCCGTTCGTACGAGCAGTACTTC
TRBV24-1	few	TRBJ2-3	TRBD2	CATSDYGTSGTDTQYF	TGTGCCACCAGTGACTACGGGACTAGCGGCACAGATACGCAGTATTTT
TRBV10-2	NA	TRBJ2-3	NA	CASSELTDTQYF	TGCGCCAGCAGTGAGTTAACAGATACGCAGTATTTT
TRBV19	NA	TRBJ2-6	TRBD1	CASGQGEGANVLTF	TGTGCCAGTGGACAGGGGGAAGGGGCCAACGTCCTGACTTTC
TRBV10-3	NA	TRBJ1-6	NA	CAISEYARSSSYNSPLHF	TGTGCCATCAGTGAGTACGCCCGATCCAGCTCCTATAATTCACCCCTCCACTTT
TRBV5-4	NA	TRBJ1-1	NA	CASSLLLIGRLMNTEAFF	TGTGCCAGCAGCCTCCTGCTAATTGGACGGCTTATGAACACTGAAGCTTTCTTT
TRBV25-1	NA	TRBJ2-1	NA	CASSEFGGPGEEQFF	TGTGCCAGCAGTGAATTTGGAGGGCCCGGGGAAGAGCAGTTCTTC
TRBV27	NA	TRBJ1-4	TRBD1	CASGETGDNEKLFF	TGTGCCAGCGGAGAAACAGGGGATAATGAAAAGCTGTTTTTT
TRBV6-5	NA	TRBJ2-1	TRBD2	CASSYVGGLGEQFF	TGTGCCAGCAGTTACGTGGGAGGGTTAGGGGAGCAGTTCTTC
TRBV24-1	NA	TRBJ2-1	NA	CATSDSDAANYSYNEQFF	TGTGCCACCAGTGATTCGGATGCGGCAAACTACTCCTACAATGAGCAGTTCTTC
TRBV5-1	NA	TRBJ2-2	NA	CASSLVGSTGELFF	TGCGCCAGCAGCTTGGTAGGGTCCACCGGGGAGCTGTTTTTT
TRBV27	NA	TRBJ2-7	TRBD2	CASGGLAAGEQYF	TGTGCCAGCGGGGGACTAGCGGCGGGGGAGCAGTACTTC